Each of the 17 T cell receptor beta chains below was sequenced from the same sample in a study of OX40 agonist ivuxolimab in advanced cancers. Clones were sequenced by immunoSEQ multiplex PCR, and TCRdb holds only the in-frame ones, with some missing. The sample carries tens of thousands of clones, roughly 88% recorded once. The sequencing here drew on CD4+ or CD8+ T cells sorted from blood, taken in a trial of the OX40 agonist ivuxolimab. The receptor set was obtained from an adult with an advanced solid tumor such as melanoma, head and neck, liver or kidney cancer.

This sequence joins TRBV10-3 and TRBJ1-2; D is undetermined. Trimming cost V 0 bases and J 6 bases, with 11 bases left between them. Germline loops: CDR1 ENHRY, CDR2 SYGVKD. The CDR3 consists of 14 residues. The CDR3 region is CAISESEGHDGYTF. The DNA of the CDR3 is TGTGCCATCAGTGAGTCGGAAGGGCACGATGGCTACACCTTC.

The CDR3: CASSPQGHGYTF. The CDR3 DNA follows: TGCGCCAGCAGCCCGCAGGGGCATGGCTACACCTTC. The rearrangement uses TRBV5-1 and TRBJ1-2, with TRBD1 as a possible D gene (6 bases). The CDR3 has 12 amino acids. V dropped 4 bases and J dropped 6 bases, with 10 bases sitting between them. Germline V lookup: CDR1 SGHRS, CDR2 YFSETQ.

The chain is built from TRBV6-5 and TRBJ1-6; D is perhaps TRBD1 (5 bases). The length of the CDR3 is 13 residues. Germline CDR1 is MNHEY and CDR2 is SVGAGI. V lost 6 bases to trimming and J lost 7 bases, with 10 bases between them. This CDR3 reads CASRGDANSPLHF. CDR3 bases: TGTGCCAGCAGGGGGGACGCGAATTCACCCCTCCACTTT.

This clone was detected only a few times. The V gene is TRBV20-1, the J gene TRBJ2-3; D is uncertain. This CDR3 has 11 amino acids. Germline assignment: CDR1 DFQATT and CDR2 SNEGSKA (reference sequence). Trimming shortened V by 6 bases and J by 2 bases, and 6 bases separated the two germline ends. The CDR3 protein is CSAWHTDTQYF. DNA for the CDR3: TGCAGTGCGTGGCACACAGATACGCAGTATTTT.

On this clone itself: One end of the junction does not line up with germline, which may come from a read error. The chain links TRBV5-1 to TRBJ2-5; possibly TRBD2 for D (5 bases). Germline V gene data show CDR1 as SGHRS and CDR2 as YFSETQ. The CDR3 is 16 amino acids. The CDR3 DNA reads TGCGCCAGCAGCTTGGAAGCGGTCGGGCCAAGAGAGTCCCAGTACTTC. The encoded protein is CASSLEAVGPRESQYF.

The V call is TRBV30, the J call TRBJ2-3; a weak D match, TRBD2 (7 bases). Trimming took 5 bases from V and 4 from J, leaving 10 bases between them. Germline V lookup: CDR1 GTSNPN, CDR2 SVGIG (reference sequence). The CDR3 loop spans 12 amino acids. CDR3 sequence reads: CAWGGAPDTQYF. CDR3 bases: TGTGCCTGGGGGGGGGCCCCAGATACGCAGTATTTT.

The chain recombines TRBV19 with TRBJ1-6; D possibly corresponds to TRBD1 (6 bases). The CDR3 consists of 16 residues. Germline CDR1 and CDR2: LNHDA and SQIVND (reference sequence). V lost 4 bases to trimming and J lost 10 bases, with 20 bases between them. The CDR3, as DNA: TGTGCCAGTAGTACAACCCCGACGGGGGGCAGCTCACCCCTCCACTTT. Protein product: CASSTTPTGGSSPLHF.

The V and J genes are TRBV13 and TRBJ1-3; D unclear. The germline V gene encodes CDR1 PRHDT and CDR2 FYEKMQ (reference sequence). The CDR3 runs to 15 residues. The V gene lost 3 bases and the J gene lost 2 bases, with 11 bases spanning the gap. CDR3 residues: CASSFIRSAGNTIYF. CDR3 in DNA: TGTGCCAGCAGCTTTATCCGGAGCGCTGGAAACACCATATATTTT.

The chain carries TRBV5-1 and TRBJ2-5, with D perhaps given as TRBD1 or TRBD2 (6 bases each). The length of the CDR3 is 14 residues. Germline V gives CDR1 SGHRS, CDR2 YFSETQ. Between the trimmed V and J ends, which lost 3 bases and 4 bases, there was a span of 13 bases. DNA of the CDR3: TGCGCCAGCAGCTCGGTGGGGGGCGGAGAGACCCAGTACTTC. Residues: CASSSVGGGETQYF.

This clone was recorded a few times. The chain combines TRBV7-8 with TRBJ2-7; 10 bases line up with TRBD1. This CDR3 region has 15 residues. Germline V lookup: CDR1 SGHVS, CDR2 FQNEAQ. After removal of 0 bases from V and 4 bases from J, the junction contained 3 bases not matched to a gene. The CDR3 protein is CASSLAGTGEYEQYF. The CDR3 nucleotides are TGTGCCAGCAGCTTAGCCGGGACAGGGGAATACGAGCAGTACTTC.

The chain employs TRBV7-8 and TRBJ1-2, with D hard to call. Germline V gene sequence: CDR1 SGHVS, CDR2 FQNEAQ. This CDR3 has 17 amino acids. V was pared by 3 bases and J by 4 bases, with 21 bases between. CDR3 loop: CASSFYGAAARSYGYTF. In DNA, the CDR3 is TGTGCCAGCAGCTTCTACGGAGCCGCAGCAAGGAGCTATGGCTACACCTTC.

This chain joins TRBV5-5 and TRBJ1-5; D gene unclear. V was shortened by 1 base and J by 3 bases, with 5 bases between the two germline ends. This CDR3 is 13 amino acids long. Germline V gene lookup returns CDR1 SGHKS and CDR2 YYEKEE (reference sequence). CDR3 in amino acids: CASSLRNNQPQHF. The CDR3 nucleotides read TGTGCCAGCAGCTTGCGAAACAATCAGCCCCAGCATTTT. Complete variable domain (other parts from reference TRBV5-5 and TRBJ1-5): DAGVTQSPTHLIKTRGQQVTLRCSPISGHKSVSWYQQVLGQGPQFIFQYYEKEERGRGNFPDRFSARQFPNYSSELNVNALLLGDSALYLCASSLRNNQPQHFGDGTRLSIL.

The count of this clone is one. The chain links TRBV7-2 to TRBJ2-5; weak D call: TRBD1 (5 bases). V dropped 1 base and J dropped 5 bases, with 14 bases sitting between them. Germline CDR1 reads SGHTA; CDR2 reads FQGNSA. The CDR3 extends over 15 amino acids. In nucleotides, the CDR3 is TGTGCCAGCAGCTTAGAAGTCAGGGATACGGAGACCCAGTACTTC. Residues: CASSLEVRDTETQYF.

This clone was counted a single time. The gene calls are TRBV15 and TRBJ2-7; unclear D gene. Germline CDR1 and CDR2: LNHNV and YYDKDF (reference sequence). Trimming left V 1 base short and J 4 bases short, with 11 bases between. This CDR3 contains 14 residues. CDR3 in amino acids: CATSRVAGTYEQYF. Here the CDR3 DNA reads TGTGCCACCAGCAGAGTGGCAGGCACTTACGAGCAGTACTTC.

This clone was detected only once. The chain carries TRBV28 and TRBJ1-5; the D gene is possibly TRBD1 (6 bases). V dropped 4 bases and J dropped 4 bases, with 14 bases sitting between them. This CDR3 contains 15 residues. In germline, CDR1 is MDHEN, CDR2 SYDVKM. As DNA, the CDR3 is TGTGCCAGCAGTTCGTCCGGACAGAGAAATCAGCCCCAGCATTTT. As protein: CASSSSGQRNQPQHF.

This rearrangement joins TRBV18 to TRBJ1-1, with D tentatively TRBD1 (5 bases). CDR1 is KGHSH and CDR2 is LQKENI in the germline V gene. The CDR3 contains 14 residues. V was cut by 1 base and J by 6 bases, with 12 bases left in between. CDR3 bases: TGTGCCAGCTCACCACAGGGACCCGGCGCTGAAGCTTTCTTT. Its translation is CASSPQGPGAEAFF.

The V call is TRBV5-1, the J call TRBJ2-1; 9 bases are a match to TRBD2. The CDR3 runs to 16 residues. Germline V gives CDR1 SGHRS, CDR2 YFSETQ. V lost 2 bases to trimming and J lost 7 bases; unmatched junction nucleotides: 10. The CDR3 is CASSLIPGLAPNEQFF. The CDR3 DNA sequence: TGCGCCAGCAGCTTAATCCCGGGACTAGCACCAAATGAGCAGTTCTTC.